The 11 T cell receptor beta chains listed next were all sequenced from one sample in a study of blood T cell repertoires in COVID-19. TCRdb keeps only in-frame clones here, not all; method: immunoSEQ multiplex PCR. The sample records 40,000 to 50,000 clones, under 95% being singletons. Source material: peripheral blood. The receptors were gathered from a human donor in a cohort sampled during active COVID-19.

This clone has just one count. The chain couples TRBV29-1 to TRBJ2-1; 11 bases are a match to TRBD2. CDR1 is SQVTM, CDR2 ANQGSEA, per germline. The CDR3 extends over 17 amino acids. V lost 3 bases and J lost 1; bases outside the gene matches: 8. DNA for the CDR3: TGCAGCGTTGACCCGGGGGGGACTAGCGGATCCTACAATGAGCAGTTCTTC. Translated, it gives CSVDPGGTSGSYNEQFF.

This clone was found a few times. This chain links TRBV4-2 with TRBJ2-7; 10 bases are a match to TRBD2. This CDR3 is built from 15 residues. Germline V gene lookup returns CDR1 LGHNA and CDR2 YNFKEQ. J gave up 1 base and V 5 bases, and 5 bases lay outside the gene matches. The CDR3 protein is CASSTGLALSYEQYF. The CDR3 DNA sequence: TGTGCCAGCAGCACGGGACTAGCGCTGTCCTACGAGCAGTACTTC.

V is TRBV28 and J is TRBJ1-3; 7 bases are a match to TRBD1. The CDR3 loop spans 18 amino acids. V gave up 6 bases and J gave up 2 bases; unmatched junction bases: 16. Germline V gene sequence: CDR1 MDHEN, CDR2 SYDVKM. The CDR3 protein is CASRPPALGDRAGNTIYF. CDR3 nucleotides: TGTGCCAGCAGACCCCCTGCGCTGGGCGACAGGGCTGGAAACACCATATATTTT.

CDR3 DNA: TGTGCCAGCAGCTTAGGGTATTTAGCGGGAGCGGGCAATGAGCAGTTCTTC. It yields the protein CASSLGYLAGAGNEQFF. The chain joins TRBV11-3 to TRBJ2-1, with TRBD2 matching 9 bases. J was trimmed by 6 bases and V by 1 base; bases with no gene match: 10. The CDR3 consists of 17 residues. Germline assignment: CDR1 SGHNT and CDR2 YENEEA.

CDR3 nucleotides: TGTGCCAGTAGTATGGCGCTTCGGACTGGTCCTGGAAACACCATATATTTT. As protein: CASSMALRTGPGNTIYF. The chain combines TRBV19 with TRBJ1-3; D unresolved. The CDR3 loop spans 17 amino acids. Germline V gene sequence: CDR1 LNHDA, CDR2 SQIVND (reference sequence). The V gene lost 3 bases and the J gene lost 2 bases, with 17 bases spanning the gap.

Comments on this clone: At one boundary the junction diverges from the germline segment, which might be a read error. The chain is built from TRBV20-1 and TRBJ1-1; no reliable D call. CDR1 is DFQATT and CDR2 is SNEGSKA in the germline V gene (reference sequence). This CDR3 has 11 residues. In nucleotides, the CDR3 is TGCAGTGCTAGAGATTCCCCTGTATCTCTCTTT. Translating it yields CSARDSPVSLF.

This clone was recorded only once. J is TRBJ1-1 and V is TRBV21-1; the DNA was not used to check the table's D call, TRBD1. TRBV21-1 is designated a pseudogene. The CDR3 is made up of 17 amino acids. This CDR3 is CASSKPGTGAKDTEAFF. The CDR3 DNA is TGTGCCAGCAGCAAACCCGGGACAGGGGCTAAGGACACTGAAGCTTTCTTT.

This chain joins TRBV6-5 and TRBJ1-2; possibly TRBD1 for D (5 bases). Germline V gene sequence: CDR1 MNHEY, CDR2 SVGAGI. CDR3 length: 14 amino acids. The V end was cut by 6 bases, the J end by 6 bases, with 17 bases between. This CDR3 reads CASRDIKTVNGYTF. The CDR3 region has the DNA TGTGCCAGCAGGGACATAAAAACAGTAAATGGCTACACCTTC.

This chain links TRBV28 with TRBJ2-7; the match to TRBD2 covers 11 bases. Germline loops: CDR1 MDHEN, CDR2 SYDVKM. This CDR3 spans 18 amino acids. J was trimmed by 7 bases and V by 3 bases; bases with no gene match: 17. CDR3 coding DNA: TGTGCCAGCAGTTTCCCGCCAACTAGCGGGAGCCTGTCTGGGGAGCAGTACTTC. Translated, it gives CASSFPPTSGSLSGEQYF.

The genes are TRBV5-5 and TRBJ1-4; D uncertain. This CDR3 has 15 residues. Germline CDR1 SGHKS, CDR2 YYEKEE (reference sequence). V was pared by 5 bases and J by 2 bases, with 13 bases between. The chain's CDR3 is CASSNNGATNEKLFF. The CDR3 DNA reads as TGTGCCAGCAGTAATAACGGTGCTACTAATGAAAAACTGTTTTTT.

The chain couples TRBV7-2 to TRBJ1-6; D gene ambiguous. Germline-derived CDR1 and CDR2 are SGHTA and FQGNSA. V gave up 0 bases and J gave up 7 bases, with 13 bases separating them. CDR3 length equals 16 residues. CDR3 sequence: CASSLAATSSNSPLHF. In nucleotides, the CDR3 is TGTGCCAGCAGCTTAGCTGCGACATCTTCAAATTCACCCCTCCACTTT.